A single TCR beta chain is shown here with its context. There are 17 residues in the CDR3. After removal of 1 base from V and 3 bases from J, the junction contained 10 bases not matched to a gene. The germline V gene has CDR1 SGHTA and CDR2 FQGNSA. This entry is derived from a study of T-cell reconstitution after alpha-beta-depleted transplantation in children. Library preparation (for TCRbeta) was performed with unique molecular identifiers. TCRdb independently ran MiXCR on the PCR reads; one entry per CDR3 protein. The sample shows some 490,000 distinct CDR3 sequences, about an eighth of them seen only once.

The chain employs TRBV7-2 and TRBJ2-3; 7 bases align to TRBD2. Sequencing was performed on PBMCs from the stem cell graft donor, taken from the stem cell graft. The clonotype originates from a human donor who donated a stem cell graft to a child with combined immunodeficiency. CDR3 bases: TGTGCCAGCAGCTTAGTCAGGAGCGGGATTGGAACAGATACGCAGTATTTT. Translated, it gives CASSLVRSGIGTDTQYF.